This T cell receptor beta chain was recovered during a study of cytomegalovirus exposure and HLA in healthy donors. Whole-study context: An earlier analysis identified approximately 120 million unique TCR beta sequences in approximately 170 million T cells. The study, taken as a whole, reports: The authors assumed roughly uniform sequencing depth across donors for presence/absence analyses. There was a cluster of highly shared sequence variants that was likely a sequencing artifact. Differences between HLA loci emerged in a later analysis of TCR association rates, with DRB1 most and HLA-C fewest.

About this clone itself: The antigen remains unidentified. One junction end disagrees with the germline gene, perhaps due to a read error.

Germline V gene sequence: CDR1 SGHVS, CDR2 FQNEAQ. CDR3 length: 15 residues. Researchers ran the PCR with 60 Vbeta and 13 Jbeta primers. The protocol was immunoSEQ multiplex PCR, while the TCRdb copy is restricted to in-frame clones and leaves out a portion. The data contain 100,000 or so clones, 74% of them seen just once; the ten biggest clones take up approximately 2.5%. The sequence came from a man in his forties or fifties in good health and CMV-seropositive. The sample comprised PBMCs. The rearrangement links TRBV7-8 to TRBJ2-7; weak D call: TRBD1 (5 bases). The CDR3 protein is CVSSLGSRVAYEQYF. The DNA of the CDR3 is TGTGTCAGCAGCTTGGGATCCAGGGTAGCCTACGAGCAGTACTTC.